These 2 T cell receptor beta chains share one sample of origin, sequenced in a study of blood T cell repertoires in COVID-19. Sequencing used immunoSEQ multiplex PCR; TCRdb keeps in-frame clones, though not all of them. The sample includes tens of thousands of clones, around 82% of them seen just once. The sample taken for sequencing was peripheral blood. The receptors were gathered from a woman older than 75 with active or convalescent COVID-19.

The chain employs TRBV2 and TRBJ2-1; D may be TRBD2 (5 bases). V lost 4 bases to trimming and J lost 6 bases, with 13 bases between them. This CDR3 has 14 residues. Germline loops: CDR1 SNHLY, CDR2 FYNNEI. The CDR3 spells CASSARTQINEQFF. Written as DNA, the CDR3 is TGTGCCAGCAGTGCGCGGACTCAGATCAATGAGCAGTTCTTC.

The V gene is TRBV5-1, the J gene TRBJ1-1; TRBD1 matches at 8 bases. The CDR3 runs 18 residues. Germline lookup yields CDR1 SGHRS and CDR2 YFSETQ. J lost 0 bases, V lost 2 bases, and 12 bases had no gene match. The CDR3: CASSFSGQGRGMNTEAFF. For the CDR3, the DNA is TGCGCCAGCAGCTTCTCAGGACAGGGTCGAGGGATGAACACTGAAGCTTTCTTT.